This T cell receptor (beta chain) came from a study of T-cell memory formation after mild COVID-19 (dated by TCRdb to 2020 to 2023). Regarding the complete study: TCR sequence clusters from the two donors were largely donor specific. Longitudinal TCRalpha and TCRbeta repertoire sequencing tracked T-cell clones expanding and contracting after mild COVID-19 in two donors. Two young, previously healthy adult volunteers made up the cohort, one male and one female.

Points the paper makes about the study in general: Balanced CD4/CD8 phenotypes were observed for clones contracting from day 15 to 85, whereas a bias towards CD4+ was observed for a second wave of clones expanding from day 15 to 37. SARS-CoV-2 specificity was not confirmed for the second-wave clones peaking on day 37. Only a couple of mild cases were covered by the study, and larger cohorts that include severe cases with pre-infection samples were considered necessary. Some responding clones were found in pre-infection memory, which suggests that pre-existing cross-reactive memory T cells took part in the SARS-CoV-2 response. Contracting CD4+ clones were found mainly in CM and EM memory subsets, while CD8+ clones were enriched in EMRA.

The germline V gene specifies SGHRS as CDR1 and YFSETQ as CDR2. Germline trimming: 2 bases from V, 0 bases from J; junction bases outside gene matches: 10. Inclusive of the bounding cysteine and phenylalanine, the CDR3 is 17 residues long. Only CDR3 DNA remains: 51 bases, in frame from the first base. On this clonotype: What this receptor recognizes is not known. Base-call qualities are not available, and no considerably larger clone is one nucleotide away.

The data were produced on an Illumina NovaSeq 6000. Using 5'RACE with constant-segment primers, TCRalpha and TCRbeta cDNA libraries were constructed, with sample barcodes and unique molecular identifiers added in the process. Trizol reagent was used to extract RNA from every sample. Amplification of the libraries took two PCR steps, and the second step added a second sample barcode plus Illumina TruSeq adapters. The libraries were sequenced on an Illumina NovaSeq using 2 x 150 bp paired-end reads. Regarding the original processing steps: Demultiplexing of reads and collapsing into UMI-guided consensus sequences were performed with migec v1.2.7. Using mixcr v2.1.11, UMI consensuses were aligned to TRA and TRB V and J templates and then assembled into clonotypes. A clonotype was counted as expanded or contracted only when both edgeR and NoisET called the clonotype significant, with the noise models trained on biological replicates. edgeR calls used a false discovery rate-adjusted p below 0.01 and a log2 fold-change threshold of 1. As an exploratory analysis of dynamics, max-normalized trajectories of the 1000 most abundant clonotypes were examined by PCA with hierarchical clustering. Separately sequenced CD4+ and CD8+ repertoires were used to assign the CD4 or CD8 phenotype of responding clones. In TCRdb, the public reads were trimmed at Q25 with fastp and aligned with MiXCR, with productive beta chains retained. Each CDR3 protein appears once, grouped with its most common genes and DNA. V and J calls and clone size were set by TCRdb, not the authors. The sample includes about half a million distinct CDR3 sequences, with roughly 20% observed a single time. About 12% of the sample is in the top ten clones.

Ficoll-Paque density gradient centrifugation was the method used to isolate PBMCs. The chain is made from TRBV5-1 and TRBJ1-2, with 7 bases in between that match TRBD1. Sequences were obtained from PBMCs or a T cell subset sorted from them (not recorded which). The receptor was derived from an adult woman who had mild COVID-19 (a few samples of this study predate the infection). The sample titles of this study are shuffled in the database, so cell type and time point are left out; the donor was told from shared clones. The encoded CDR3 is CASSFRPGQAANYGYTF. The DNA is TGCGCCAGCAGCTTCCGCCCCGGACAGGCCGCTAACTATGGCTACACCTTC. With all but the CDR3 taken from the reference TRBV5-1 and TRBJ1-2 genes, the full variable domain is: KAGVTQTPRYLIKTRGQQVTLSCSPISGHRSVSWYQQTPGQGLQFLFEYFSETQRNKGNFPGRFSGRQFSNSRSEMNVSTLELGDSALYLCASSFRPGQAANYGYTFGSGTRLTVV.